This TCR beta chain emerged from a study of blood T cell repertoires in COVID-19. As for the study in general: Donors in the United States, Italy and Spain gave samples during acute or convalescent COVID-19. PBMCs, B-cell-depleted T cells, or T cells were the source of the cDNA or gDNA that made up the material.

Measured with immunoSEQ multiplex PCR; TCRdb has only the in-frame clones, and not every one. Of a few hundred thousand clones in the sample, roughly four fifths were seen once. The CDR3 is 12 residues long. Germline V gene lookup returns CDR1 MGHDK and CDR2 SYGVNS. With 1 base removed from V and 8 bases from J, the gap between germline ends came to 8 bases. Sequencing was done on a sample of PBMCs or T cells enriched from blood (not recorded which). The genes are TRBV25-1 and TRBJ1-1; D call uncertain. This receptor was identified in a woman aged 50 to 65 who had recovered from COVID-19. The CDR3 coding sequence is TGTGCCAGCAGTGAATCTGGCAGGGAAGCTTTCTTT. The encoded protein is CASSESGREAFF.